This T cell receptor beta chain appears in the sequencing data of a study of blood T cells in healthy people across ages. Study-level points and caveats: Researchers said unsorted PBMCs prevented a conclusive naive versus antigen-experienced comparison.

For the second PCR, which ran for about 7 to 11 cycles, a sample-barcoded 5' primer and a J-beta primer mix were used. With 12 random nucleotides, a template-switch adaptor tagged each individual cDNA molecule. One entry per CDR3 protein results from TCRdb running MiXCR on the 5' RACE reads. The profile shows 1,500,000 or so distinct CDR3 sequences, approximately 39% of them singletons. The CDR3 is made up of 12 amino acids. The germline V gene has CDR1 MGHDK and CDR2 SYGVNS. Trimming removed 3 bases at V and 7 bases at J, with 10 bases between. There are a few counts of this clonotype. Antigen specificity is unknown. Drawn from each donor were around 9.1 milliliters of peripheral blood. Researchers isolated at least 6 million PBMCs per sample.

The clonotype was recovered from a woman aged 18-30 years in good health. This rearrangement joins TRBV25-1 to TRBJ2-7; D ambiguous. Sequenced: blood. The CDR3 reads CASSEFYNEQYF. The CDR3 DNA is TGTGCCAGCAGTGAGTTTTACAATGAGCAGTACTTC.